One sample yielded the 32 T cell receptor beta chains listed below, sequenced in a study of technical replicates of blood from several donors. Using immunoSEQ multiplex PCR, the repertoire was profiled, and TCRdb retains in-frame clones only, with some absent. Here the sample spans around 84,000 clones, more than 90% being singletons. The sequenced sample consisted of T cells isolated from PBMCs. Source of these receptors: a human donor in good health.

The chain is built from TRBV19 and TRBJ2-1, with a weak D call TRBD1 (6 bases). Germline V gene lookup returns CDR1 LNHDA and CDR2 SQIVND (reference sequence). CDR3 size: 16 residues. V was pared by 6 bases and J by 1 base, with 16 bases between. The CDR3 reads CASRGASYGSYNEQFF. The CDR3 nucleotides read TGTGCCAGTAGGGGGGCTAGTTACGGTTCCTACAATGAGCAGTTCTTC.

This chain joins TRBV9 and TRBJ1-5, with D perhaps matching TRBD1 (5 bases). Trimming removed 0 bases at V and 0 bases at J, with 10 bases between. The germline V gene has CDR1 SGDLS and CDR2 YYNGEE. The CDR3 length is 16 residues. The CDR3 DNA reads TGTGCCAGCAGCGTAGGGGACTCGGGTAGCAATCAGCCCCAGCATTTT. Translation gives CASSVGDSGSNQPQHF.

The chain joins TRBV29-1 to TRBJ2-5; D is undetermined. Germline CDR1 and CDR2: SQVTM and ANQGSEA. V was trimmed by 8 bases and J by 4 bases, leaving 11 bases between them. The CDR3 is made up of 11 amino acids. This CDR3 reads CSILPVETQYF. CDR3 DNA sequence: TGCAGCATCCTCCCCGTAGAGACCCAGTACTTC.

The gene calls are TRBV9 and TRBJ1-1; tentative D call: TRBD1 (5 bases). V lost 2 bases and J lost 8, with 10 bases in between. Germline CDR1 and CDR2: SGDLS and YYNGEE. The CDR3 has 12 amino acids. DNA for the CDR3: TGTGCCAGCAGCGTTGGGGCGGGGGAAGCTTTCTTT. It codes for CASSVGAGEAFF. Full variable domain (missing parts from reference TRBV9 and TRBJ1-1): DSGVTQTPKHLITATGQRVTLRCSPRSGDLSVYWYQQSLDQGLQFLIQYYNGEERAKGNILERFSAQQFPDLHSELNLSSLELGDSALYFCASSVGAGEAFFGQGTRLTVV.

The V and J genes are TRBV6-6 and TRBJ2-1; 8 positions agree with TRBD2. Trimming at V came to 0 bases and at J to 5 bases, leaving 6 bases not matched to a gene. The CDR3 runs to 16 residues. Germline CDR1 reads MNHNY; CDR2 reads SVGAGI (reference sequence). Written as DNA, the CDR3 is TGTGCCAGCAGTTACTCGGGCGGGGGGACGCACAATGAGCAGTTCTTC. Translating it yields CASSYSGGGTHNEQFF.

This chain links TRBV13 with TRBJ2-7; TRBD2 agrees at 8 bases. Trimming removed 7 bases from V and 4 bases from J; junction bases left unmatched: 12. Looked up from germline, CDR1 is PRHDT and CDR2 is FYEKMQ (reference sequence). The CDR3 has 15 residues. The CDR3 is CASNSGGRGWYEQYF. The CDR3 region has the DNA TGTGCCAGCAACAGCGGGGGCCGTGGTTGGTACGAGCAGTACTTC.

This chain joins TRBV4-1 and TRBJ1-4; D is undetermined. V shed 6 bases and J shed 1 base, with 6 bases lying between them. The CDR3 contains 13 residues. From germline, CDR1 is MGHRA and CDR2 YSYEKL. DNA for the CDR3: TGCGCCAGCAGTCCGGGAACTAATGAAAAACTGTTTTTT. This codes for CASSPGTNEKLFF.

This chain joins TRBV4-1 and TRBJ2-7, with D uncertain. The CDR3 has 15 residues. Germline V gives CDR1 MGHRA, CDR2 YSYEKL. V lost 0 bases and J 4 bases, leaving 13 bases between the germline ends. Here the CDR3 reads CASSQDRTTGYEQYF. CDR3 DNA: TGCGCCAGCAGCCAAGATCGAACTACTGGGTACGAGCAGTACTTC.

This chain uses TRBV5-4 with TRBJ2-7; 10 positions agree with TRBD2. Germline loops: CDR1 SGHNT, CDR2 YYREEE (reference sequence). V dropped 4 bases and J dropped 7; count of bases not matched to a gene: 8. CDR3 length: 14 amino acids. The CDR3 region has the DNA TGTGCCAGCAGCCAGCCCCCTAGCGGGAGTGAGCAGTACTTC. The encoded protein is CASSQPPSGSEQYF.

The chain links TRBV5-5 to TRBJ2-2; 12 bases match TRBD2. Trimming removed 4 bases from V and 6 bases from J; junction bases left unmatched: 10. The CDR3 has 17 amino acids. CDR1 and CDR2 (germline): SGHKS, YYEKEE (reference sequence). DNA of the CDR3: TGTGCCAGCAGCGCCGGACTAGCGGGACTAACTCCCGGGGAGCTGTTTTTT. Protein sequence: CASSAGLAGLTPGELFF.

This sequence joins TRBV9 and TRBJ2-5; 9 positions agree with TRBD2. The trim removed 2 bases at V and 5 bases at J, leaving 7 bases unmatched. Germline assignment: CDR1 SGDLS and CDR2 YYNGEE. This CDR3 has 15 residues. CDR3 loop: CASSVGLAQWETQYF. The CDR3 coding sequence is TGTGCCAGCAGCGTGGGACTAGCTCAGTGGGAGACCCAGTACTTC.

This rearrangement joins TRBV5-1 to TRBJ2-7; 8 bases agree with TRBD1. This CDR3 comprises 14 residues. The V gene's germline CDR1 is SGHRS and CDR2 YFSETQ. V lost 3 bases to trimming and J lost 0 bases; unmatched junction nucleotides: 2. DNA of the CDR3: TGCGCCAGCAGCTGGGACAGGAGCTCCTACGAGCAGTACTTC. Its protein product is CASSWDRSSYEQYF.

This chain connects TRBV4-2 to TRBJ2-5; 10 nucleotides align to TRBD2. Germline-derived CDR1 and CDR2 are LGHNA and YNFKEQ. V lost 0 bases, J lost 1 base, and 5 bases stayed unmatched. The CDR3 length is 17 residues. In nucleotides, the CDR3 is TGTGCCAGCAGCCAAGATTCTGGACTAGCGGTCCAAGAGACCCAGTACTTC. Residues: CASSQDSGLAVQETQYF.

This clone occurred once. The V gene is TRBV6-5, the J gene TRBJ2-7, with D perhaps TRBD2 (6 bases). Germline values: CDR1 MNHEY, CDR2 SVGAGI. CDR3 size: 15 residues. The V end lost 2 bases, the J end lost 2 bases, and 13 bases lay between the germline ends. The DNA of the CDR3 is TGTGCCAGCAGTTACCGGGGGACCGGGGCCTACGAGCAGTACTTC. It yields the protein CASSYRGTGAYEQYF.

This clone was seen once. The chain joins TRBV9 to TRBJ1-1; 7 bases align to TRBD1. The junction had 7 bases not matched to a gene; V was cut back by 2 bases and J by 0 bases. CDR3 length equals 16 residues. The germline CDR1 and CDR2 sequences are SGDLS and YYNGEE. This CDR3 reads CASSVTGELMNTEAFF. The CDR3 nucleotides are TGTGCCAGCAGCGTTACAGGGGAGTTAATGAACACTGAAGCTTTCTTT.

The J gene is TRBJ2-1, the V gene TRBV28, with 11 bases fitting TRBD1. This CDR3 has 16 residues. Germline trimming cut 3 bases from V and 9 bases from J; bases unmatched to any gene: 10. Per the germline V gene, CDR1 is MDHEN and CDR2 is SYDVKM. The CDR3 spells CASSLPLGTGGIEQFF. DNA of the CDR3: TGTGCCAGCAGTTTGCCCCTAGGGACAGGGGGGATTGAGCAGTTCTTC.

In nucleotides, the CDR3 is TGTGCTAGTGGCCCCGGGACTAGCGGGGCATTAGAGACCCAGTACTTC. Protein sequence: CASGPGTSGALETQYF. V gene TRBV12-5 combines with J gene TRBJ2-5; 13 nucleotides agree with TRBD2. This CDR3 contains 16 residues. Germline V gene lookup returns CDR1 LGHNT and CDR2 FRNRAP. V trimming: 6 bases; J trimming: 4 bases; junction bases outside the gene matches: 8.

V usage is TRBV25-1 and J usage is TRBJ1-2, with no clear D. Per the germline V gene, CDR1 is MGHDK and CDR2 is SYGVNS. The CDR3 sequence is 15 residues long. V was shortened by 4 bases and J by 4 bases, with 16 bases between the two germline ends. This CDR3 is CASSGEGFLSYGYTF. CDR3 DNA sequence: TGTGCCAGCAGTGGGGAGGGCTTTTTGAGCTATGGCTACACCTTC.

This CDR3 reads CASKVSFRDTQYF. The CDR3 DNA reads as TGTGCCAGCAAGGTTTCCTTCAGGGATACGCAGTATTTT. The V and J genes are TRBV27 and TRBJ2-3; D unclear. V was clipped by 7 bases and J by 6 bases, with 14 bases between them. CDR1 is MNHEY and CDR2 is SMNVEV in the germline V gene (reference sequence). This CDR3 comprises 13 residues.

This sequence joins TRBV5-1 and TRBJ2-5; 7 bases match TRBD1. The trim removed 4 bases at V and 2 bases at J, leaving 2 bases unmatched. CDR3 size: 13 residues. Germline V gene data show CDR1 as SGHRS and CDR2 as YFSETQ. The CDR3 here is CASSQGQQETQYF. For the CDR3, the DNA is TGCGCCAGCAGCCAGGGACAGCAAGAGACCCAGTACTTC.

The CDR3 region has the DNA TGTGCCAGCAGCTTAACCCCCAGAATGACTGAAGCTTTCTTT. Protein product: CASSLTPRMTEAFF. The rearrangement uses TRBV7-3 and TRBJ1-1; unclear D gene. V lost 0 bases and J 5 bases, leaving 10 bases between the germline ends. From germline, CDR1 is SGHTA and CDR2 FQGTGA. The CDR3 covers 14 residues.

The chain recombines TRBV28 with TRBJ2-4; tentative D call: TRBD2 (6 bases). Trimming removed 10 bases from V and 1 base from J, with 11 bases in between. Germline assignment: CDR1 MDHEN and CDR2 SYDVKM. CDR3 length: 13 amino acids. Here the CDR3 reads CAMRDKAKNIQYF. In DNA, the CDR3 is TGTGCCATGCGGGATAAGGCCAAAAACATTCAGTACTTC.

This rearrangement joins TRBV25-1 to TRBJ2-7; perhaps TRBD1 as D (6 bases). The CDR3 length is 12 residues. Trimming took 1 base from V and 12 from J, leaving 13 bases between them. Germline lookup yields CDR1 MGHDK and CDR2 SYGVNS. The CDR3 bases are TGTGCCAGCAGTGAATCTGAGGGGGTGTCGTACTTC. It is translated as CASSESEGVSYF.

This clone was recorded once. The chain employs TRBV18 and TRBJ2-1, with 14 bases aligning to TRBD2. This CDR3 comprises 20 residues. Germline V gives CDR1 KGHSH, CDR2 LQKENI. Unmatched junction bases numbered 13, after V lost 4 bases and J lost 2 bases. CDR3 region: CASSLMGTSGGKDTYNEQFF. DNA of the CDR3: TGTGCCAGCTCACTTATGGGGACTAGCGGGGGAAAGGATACCTACAATGAGCAGTTCTTC.

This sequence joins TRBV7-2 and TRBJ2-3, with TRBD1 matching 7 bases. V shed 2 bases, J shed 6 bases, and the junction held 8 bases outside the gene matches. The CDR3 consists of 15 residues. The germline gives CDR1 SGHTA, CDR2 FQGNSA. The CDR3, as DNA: TGTGCCAGCAGCTTAAGGACAGGACCTGGTGATACGCAGTATTTT. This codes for CASSLRTGPGDTQYF.

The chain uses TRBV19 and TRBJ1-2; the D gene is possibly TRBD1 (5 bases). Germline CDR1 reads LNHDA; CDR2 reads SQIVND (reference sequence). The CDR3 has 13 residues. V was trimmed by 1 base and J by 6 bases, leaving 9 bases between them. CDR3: CASSIGPGNGYTF. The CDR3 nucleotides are TGTGCCAGTAGTATAGGGCCAGGGAATGGCTACACCTTC.

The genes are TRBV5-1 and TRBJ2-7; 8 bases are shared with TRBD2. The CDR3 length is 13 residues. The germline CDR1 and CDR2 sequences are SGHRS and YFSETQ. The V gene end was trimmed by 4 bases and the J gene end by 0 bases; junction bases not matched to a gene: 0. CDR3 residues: CASSREGSYEQYF. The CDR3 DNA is TGCGCCAGCAGCCGGGAGGGCTCCTACGAGCAGTACTTC.

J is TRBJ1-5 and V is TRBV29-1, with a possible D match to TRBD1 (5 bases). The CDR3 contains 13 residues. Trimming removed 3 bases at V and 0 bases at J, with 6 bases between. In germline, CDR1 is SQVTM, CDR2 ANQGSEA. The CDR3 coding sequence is TGCAGCGTTGACCAGGGTAGCAATCAGCCCCAGCATTTT. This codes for CSVDQGSNQPQHF.

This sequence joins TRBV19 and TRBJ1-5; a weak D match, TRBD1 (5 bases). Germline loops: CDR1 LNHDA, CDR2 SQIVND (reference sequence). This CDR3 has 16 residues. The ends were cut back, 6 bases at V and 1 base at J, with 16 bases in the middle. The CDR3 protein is CASRGQTMGSNQPQHF. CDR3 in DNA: TGTGCCAGTAGAGGACAAACAATGGGAAGCAATCAGCCCCAGCATTTT.

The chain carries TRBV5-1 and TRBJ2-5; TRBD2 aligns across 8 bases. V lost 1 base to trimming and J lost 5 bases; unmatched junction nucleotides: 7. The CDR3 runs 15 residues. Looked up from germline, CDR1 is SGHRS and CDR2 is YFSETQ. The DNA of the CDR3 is TGCGCCAGCAGCTTGCCGCGGGGGGCGGTGGAGACCCAGTACTTC. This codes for CASSLPRGAVETQYF.

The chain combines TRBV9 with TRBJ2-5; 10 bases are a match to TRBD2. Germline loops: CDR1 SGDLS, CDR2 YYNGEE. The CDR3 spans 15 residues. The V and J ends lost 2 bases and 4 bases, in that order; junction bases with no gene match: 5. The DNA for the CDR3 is TGTGCCAGCAGCGTCCTAGCGGGAGTAGGAGAGACCCAGTACTTC. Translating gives CASSVLAGVGETQYF.

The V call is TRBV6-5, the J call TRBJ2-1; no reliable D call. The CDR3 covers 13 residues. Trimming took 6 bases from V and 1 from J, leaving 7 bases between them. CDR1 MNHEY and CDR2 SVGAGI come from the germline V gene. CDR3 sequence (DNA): TGTGCCAGCAGCCCGACATCCTACAATGAGCAGTTCTTC. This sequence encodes CASSPTSYNEQFF.